This TCR beta chain was profiled in a study of shared clonotypes between healthy human individuals. Study-wide findings and caveats: Sequencing depth was expected to influence donor clonotype sharing. Clonotypes that were shared across a few donors made up roughly 5.2% of naive CD4 clonotypes. Non-shared clonotypes were found to have lower generation probabilities than the clonotypes that were shared by all four of the sorted-subset donors.

In the original processing: Filtering of immunoSEQ junctional sequences could not match full-length read filtering. TCRdb's copy holds only in-frame clones and misses some; the assay was immunoSEQ multiplex PCR. The V and J calls and clone size were taken over from that table, and D and trimming were inferred from the DNA. The table shows roughly 650,000 clones, with around 96% occurring only once. Naive CD8 cells comprised CD45RO-negative, CCR7-positively selected cells, excluding terminally differentiated effector memory CD45RA+ cells. Germline CDR1 and CDR2: MNHEY and SMNVEV (reference sequence). The CDR3 spans 13 residues. V was shortened by 5 bases and J by 10 bases, with 15 bases between the two germline ends. A remark on this clone: The antigen is unknown.

This receptor was obtained from a woman under 40 in good health. Sequenced: naive CD8+ T cells sorted from blood. The chain employs TRBV27 and TRBJ2-1, with D perhaps assigned TRBD1 or TRBD2 (5 bases each). CDR3 in amino acids: CASSGDGRGEQFF. The CDR3, as DNA: TGTGCCAGCAGTGGGGACGGACGTGGGGAGCAGTTCTTC.